This T cell receptor beta chain stems from a study of radiation and T cells in renal cell carcinoma. This clone is labeled medium-sized. Data came from immunoSEQ multiplex PCR; TCRdb stores just in-frame clones and leaves some out. Of more than 20,000 clones in the sample, over 70% were seen once. Germline lookup yields CDR1 LNHDA and CDR2 SQIVND (reference sequence). Between the trimmed V and J ends, which lost 7 bases and 6 bases, there was a span of 15 bases. The CDR3 contains 13 residues. Time point defined: blood 2 weeks post-SBRT. Sample treatment: 15 Gy SBRT to primary tumor, nephrectomy 4 weeks later.

The sequence was obtained from a man between 60 and 75 years old with renal cell carcinoma. This specimen consisted of blood, obtained from a patient whose treatment included radiotherapy and nephrectomy. The chain recombines TRBV19 with TRBJ1-1; D unresolved. The CDR3 loop reads CASKFFEGAEAFF. The CDR3 DNA reads TGTGCCAGTAAGTTTTTTGAGGGAGCTGAAGCTTTCTTT.